This entry features one T cell receptor (beta chain) sequence. Its specificity is not known. This record comes from a study of T cell clonotyping in hematopoietic cell transplantation. The CDR3 consists of 15 residues. Germline assignment: CDR1 MGHRA and CDR2 YSYEKL. Trimming shortened V by 3 bases and J by 0 bases, and 9 bases separated the two germline ends. Method: immunoSEQ multiplex PCR; TCRdb's copy keeps in-frame clones and lacks some. The table lists approximately 70,000 clones, 94% of them singletons, with roughly 1.7% in the top ten. Study-level points and caveats: Few recipient clonotypes overlapped donors; over 97% were de novo at given depth. Pathologically expanded recipient clonotypes increased progressively from day 30 to day 180 as diversity fell. Graft donor and pretransplant recipient Inverse Simpson Index values predicted broader posttransplant TCR diversity.

Material: peripheral blood mononuclear cells. This clonotype was sampled from a man aged 50 to 59 in good health. Some clones in this sample may be carry-over from other donors' samples. The chain links TRBV4-1 to TRBJ1-5, with D possibly matching TRBD1 (5 bases). The CDR3: CASSQMTDSNQPQHF. The DNA of the CDR3 is TGCGCCAGCAGCCAGATGACAGATAGCAATCAGCCCCAGCATTTT.